The T cell receptor (beta chain) under discussion was sequenced for a study of T cell responses to AZD1222 COVID-19 vaccine (dated by TCRdb to the early 2020s). For the study in its entirety: Because spike-specific TCR depth and breadth did not differ between the two schedules, AZD1222 recipients who got a second dose at roughly 4 weeks were pooled with those who got a second dose at roughly 12 weeks. Trial participants were enrolled into age subgroups of 18-55, 56-69 and 70-plus years, which contained about 150, 27 and 61 TCR-sequenced participants, respectively. TCR sequencing was performed for over 230 trial participants, of whom around 200 were given two doses of AZD1222 and approximately 25 were given two doses of MenACWY control vaccine. Broader findings and caveats from the paper: Conclusions about previously exposed vaccinees were limited because only 5 or 6 AZD1222 recipients were SARS-CoV-2 seropositive at baseline. Participants were mostly white British and included more females than males, and it was suggested by the authors that clonal diversity may have been underestimated. Reportedly, close to half of the unique spike-specific TCRs recognized epitopes lying outside the regions that are mutated in the B.1.351 and B.1.1.7 variants. Because no day 14 peak-response samples were available, repertoires were characterized only after the peak T cell response. After two AZD1222 doses, spike-specific TCR breadth and depth were significantly higher than at day 0 and than in MenACWY recipients. In the small 56-69-year group, the increase in depth fell short of significance, most likely because of low power. The whole spike protein was spanned by vaccine-associated CD4 TCRs, and dominant responses were seen in regions 160-218 and 743-854.

The sample's time point, from its label and the paper: baseline before first vaccination. The vaccinee samples were drawn from two UK trials, COV001 and COV002, one of which was a single-blind randomized controlled phase 2/3 trial testing AZD1222 (ChAdOx1 nCoV-19) in healthy adults. For TCRbeta chain sequencing, PBMC samples from trial participants were taken at day 0 and at day 28 after the second dose. In the case of this clone: This receptor's antigen is unknown. It has no much larger one-base neighbor in the sample; base qualities were not kept.

The CDR3 regions of human TCRbeta chains were subjected to immunosequencing. Per the authors' processing: TCRs in the repertoires were compared against a reference library of SARS-CoV-2-specific TCRs that had been generated with the MIRA antigen-specificity platform. Breadth was defined as the fraction of unique TCRs that were SARS-CoV-2-associated, and depth was defined as the fraction of total T cells that were SARS-CoV-2-associated. Using the MIRA data, every spike-specific TCR was mapped to the spike region that the TCR reacted to and assigned to either a CD4 or a CD8 class. Log10-transformed breadth and depth values were compared by one-way ANOVA with Sidak's multiple comparisons tests. Entries here come from immuneACCESS through TCRdb and include only in-frame sequences with V and J called. Some clones fail to appear in such tables; in the studies checked, an unresolved V gene covers under half of the shortfall, and the cause of the remainder is unknown. V, J and clone size are those of that table, while D and trimming were read from the DNA. Recorded for this sample are about 160,000 clones; around 89% of them occurred a single time. Jointly, the top ten make up approximately 6.9% of the sample.

Inclusive of the bounding cysteine and phenylalanine, the CDR3 is 14 residues long. The DNA shown is the 42-base CDR3, in frame from base 1. CDR1 SGDLS and CDR2 YYNGEE are derived from the germline V gene. V was cut back by 4 bases and J by 0 bases, leaving a gap of 8 bases between them. The source is an adult in good health. The sequencing here drew on peripheral blood, taken on day 0 of AZD1222 vaccination. The chain uses TRBV9 and TRBJ1-3, with no confidently assigned D gene. The encoded CDR3 is CASSLQPSGNTIYF. The nucleotide sequence reads as follows: TGTGCCAGCAGCCTACAGCCCTCTGGAAACACCATATATTTT.